The 24 T cell receptor beta chains given below trace back to one sample, sequenced in a study of PD-1 blockade in classical Hodgkin lymphoma. Sequencing used immunoSEQ multiplex PCR; TCRdb keeps in-frame clones, though not all of them. The sample has around 30,000 clones; more than 85% are singletons. This sample's time point: newly diagnosed, previously untreated cHL patient sample. Negative selection with magnetic separation was used to purify CD4+ T cells from thawed PBMCs. Sequenced: CD4+ T cells from blood. The receptor set was obtained from a human donor with classical Hodgkin lymphoma.

The chain has TRBV5-1 and TRBJ1-1; 7 bases match TRBD1. From germline, CDR1 is SGHRS and CDR2 YFSETQ. CDR3 length: 14 amino acids. Trimming took 2 bases from V and 5 from J; bases not matched to a gene: 6. CDR3 in amino acids: CASSFQGVKTEAFF. DNA for the CDR3: TGCGCCAGCAGCTTCCAGGGGGTCAAGACTGAAGCTTTCTTT. Looking up the rest from reference TRBV5-1 and TRBJ1-1 gives the full variable domain: KAGVTQTPRYLIKTRGQQVTLSCSPISGHRSVSWYQQTPGQGLQFLFEYFSETQRNKGNFPGRFSGRQFSNSRSEMNVSTLELGDSALYLCASSFQGVKTEAFFGQGTRLTVV.

CDR3 loop: CASSLPGYEQYF. The CDR3 nucleotides read TGTGCCAGCAGTTTACCCGGCTACGAGCAGTACTTC. J is TRBJ2-7 and V is TRBV28; D is unresolved. Germline values: CDR1 MDHEN, CDR2 SYDVKM. V lost 2 bases and J 3 bases, leaving 5 bases between the germline ends. CDR3 length: 12 residues. Together with reference TRBV28 and TRBJ2-7, the CDR3 gives the full variable domain: DVKVTQSSRYLVKRTGEKVFLECVQDMDHENMFWYRQDPGLGLRLIYFSYDVKMKEKGDIPEGYSVSREKKERFSLILESASTNQTSMYLCASSLPGYEQYFGPGTRLTVT.

The chain couples TRBV5-4 to TRBJ2-3; maybe TRBD1 (6 bases). The CDR3 runs to 14 residues. In germline, CDR1 is SGHNT, CDR2 YYREEE (reference sequence). Trimming took off 4 bases at V and 4 bases at J, with 13 bases between the two ends. CDR3 bases: TGTGCCAGCAGCCCGGGGACAAATCCAGATACGCAGTATTTT. This sequence encodes CASSPGTNPDTQYF.

The chain is built from TRBV5-5 and TRBJ2-7, with D hard to call. The CDR3 runs to 17 residues. The V gene lost 3 bases and the J gene lost 0 bases, with 19 bases spanning the gap. Germline-derived CDR1 and CDR2 are SGHKS and YYEKEE (reference sequence). The CDR3 coding sequence is TGTGCCAGCAGCTCATCCCGAAGGGCCAGGACCTCCTACGAGCAGTACTTC. Translated: CASSSSRRARTSYEQYF. The complete variable domain, with remaining parts taken from reference TRBV5-5 and TRBJ2-7, reads DAGVTQSPTHLIKTRGQQVTLRCSPISGHKSVSWYQQVLGQGPQFIFQYYEKEERGRGNFPDRFSARQFPNYSSELNVNALLLGDSALYLCASSSSRRARTSYEQYFGPGTRLTVT.

The chain carries TRBV2 and TRBJ2-5; D gene unclear. The CDR3 is made up of 12 amino acids. Trimming pared 2 bases from V and 11 bases from J, leaving 12 bases between. In germline, CDR1 is SNHLY, CDR2 FYNNEI. The CDR3, as DNA: TGTGCCAGCAGTGAATCCCCCCCCGGTCAGTACTTC. This gives the protein CASSESPPGQYF.

This chain uses TRBV10-1 with TRBJ2-5; 13 bases map to TRBD2. Trimming cost V 0 bases and J 5 bases; bases outside gene matches: 6. The length of the CDR3 is 17 residues. Germline assignment: CDR1 WNHNN and CDR2 SYGVQD (reference sequence). The CDR3 coding sequence is TGCGCCAGCAGTGAGTCCGGACTAGCGGGAGTAGGGGAGACCCAGTACTTC. Protein: CASSESGLAGVGETQYF.

The chain has TRBV2 and TRBJ1-4; D unclear. Trimming cost V 7 bases and J 4 bases, with 10 bases left between them. The CDR3 is 13 residues long. Germline values: CDR1 SNHLY, CDR2 FYNNEI. The CDR3 here is CASNTLSNEKLFF. As DNA, the CDR3 is TGTGCCAGCAACACACTAAGTAATGAAAAACTGTTTTTT. The full variable domain, with the rest looked up from reference TRBV2 and TRBJ1-4, is EPEVTQTPSHQVTQMGQEVILRCVPISNHLYFYWYRQILGQKVEFLVSFYNNEISEKSEIFDDQFSVERPDGSNFTLKIRSTKLEDSAMYFCASNTLSNEKLFFGSGTQLSVL.

This clone was counted only a few times. The J gene is TRBJ1-2, the V gene TRBV6-6; D remains ambiguous. Trimming cost V 2 bases and J 2 bases, with 6 bases left between them. Germline assignment: CDR1 MNHNY and CDR2 SVGAGI (reference sequence). CDR3 length: 13 residues. The CDR3 DNA reads as TGTGCCAGCAGTTACGACAAGAACTATGGCTACACCTTC. As protein: CASSYDKNYGYTF.

The chain combines TRBV6-5 with TRBJ2-3; the D gene is possibly TRBD1 (7 bases). Trimming took off 2 bases at V and 6 bases at J, with 12 bases between the two ends. Germline values: CDR1 MNHEY, CDR2 SVGAGI. The CDR3 spans 14 residues. For the CDR3, the DNA is TGTGCCAGCAGTTACGGCAGGGGGGCCGATACGCAGTATTTT. Translation gives CASSYGRGADTQYF.

The chain couples TRBV12-5 to TRBJ1-5; D ambiguous. Germline V gene data show CDR1 as LGHNT and CDR2 as FRNRAP. V gave up 9 bases and J gave up 5 bases, with 5 bases separating them. The CDR3 runs 10 residues. The chain's CDR3 is CARRDQPQHF. The DNA for the CDR3 is TGTGCTAGGAGGGATCAGCCCCAGCATTTT. Full variable domain (rest looked up from reference TRBV12-5 and TRBJ1-5): DARVTQTPRHKVTEMGQEVTMRCQPILGHNTVFWYRQTMMQGLELLAYFRNRAPLDDSGMPKDRFSAEMPDATLATLKIQPSEPRDSAVYFCARRDQPQHFGDGTRLSIL.

The sample holds one count of this clone. The V gene is TRBV10-3, the J gene TRBJ1-3; 9 nucleotides line up with TRBD1. The CDR3 has 15 residues. Trimming took 3 bases from V and 4 from J; bases not matched to a gene: 4. Germline V gene lookup returns CDR1 ENHRY and CDR2 SYGVKD. Here the CDR3 reads CAISDSGQGGNTIYF. CDR3 bases: TGTGCCATCAGTGATTCCGGACAGGGGGGAAACACCATATATTTT.

The chain joins TRBV28 to TRBJ2-5, with 9 bases that match TRBD1. The CDR3 extends over 16 amino acids. Trimming removed 6 bases from V and 3 bases from J; junction bases left unmatched: 11. Germline CDR1 MDHEN, CDR2 SYDVKM. In DNA form, the CDR3 reads TGTGCCAGCAGACCCGGGACAGGGCGAGGAGAAGAGACCCAGTACTTC. Protein sequence: CASRPGTGRGEETQYF.

This chain uses TRBV20-1 with TRBJ2-1; D ambiguous. This CDR3 contains 11 residues. The germline gives CDR1 DFQATT, CDR2 SNEGSKA (reference sequence). V dropped 1 base and J dropped 9 bases, with 7 bases sitting between them. CDR3: CSARGAIEQFF. In nucleotides, the CDR3 is TGCAGTGCTAGAGGAGCTATTGAGCAGTTCTTC.

The chain is built from TRBV6-6 and TRBJ2-7; D is perhaps TRBD1 or TRBD2 (5 bases each). Looked up from germline, CDR1 is MNHNY and CDR2 is SVGAGI (reference sequence). Between the trimmed V and J ends, which lost 5 bases and 1 base, there was a span of 18 bases. The CDR3 totals 16 residues. CDR3 region: CASSLGRPPGSYEQYF. The CDR3 DNA sequence: TGTGCCAGCAGTCTGGGACGACCTCCGGGTTCCTACGAGCAGTACTTC.

The genes are TRBV19 and TRBJ1-2; unclear D gene. There are 13 residues in the CDR3. V lost 6 bases, J lost 8 bases, and 16 bases lay in between. The germline gives CDR1 LNHDA, CDR2 SQIVND (reference sequence). For the CDR3, the DNA is TGTGCCAGTAGAGACGGCGTGGTGGAAGGCTACACCTTC. Amino acids: CASRDGVVEGYTF.

The V gene is TRBV10-1, the J gene TRBJ2-5; 12 nucleotides align to TRBD1. The CDR3 length is 15 residues. CDR1 is WNHNN and CDR2 is SYGVQD in the germline V gene (reference sequence). The V and J ends lost 3 bases and 5 bases, in that order; junction bases with no gene match: 4. CDR3 in amino acids: CASSDRDRGRETQYF. In DNA form, the CDR3 reads TGCGCCAGCAGTGACCGGGACAGGGGGCGGGAGACCCAGTACTTC.

V gene TRBV5-1 combines with J gene TRBJ1-1; D gene ambiguous. There are 13 residues in the CDR3. The germline V gene encodes CDR1 SGHRS and CDR2 YFSETQ. V was trimmed by 0 bases and J by 11 bases, leaving 14 bases between them. The CDR3 spells CASSLEGGLRAFF. Written as DNA, the CDR3 is TGCGCCAGCAGCTTGGAGGGCGGCTTGAGGGCTTTCTTT. Looking up the rest from reference TRBV5-1 and TRBJ1-1 gives the full variable domain: KAGVTQTPRYLIKTRGQQVTLSCSPISGHRSVSWYQQTPGQGLQFLFEYFSETQRNKGNFPGRFSGRQFSNSRSEMNVSTLELGDSALYLCASSLEGGLRAFFGQGTRLTVV.

This clone was seen a handful of times. The chain recombines TRBV7-9 with TRBJ1-2; 7 bases line up with TRBD1. Per the germline V gene, CDR1 is SEHNR and CDR2 is FQNEAQ (reference sequence). J was trimmed by 6 bases and V by 5 bases; bases with no gene match: 6. The CDR3 runs to 13 residues. CDR3 protein: CASSRTQGNGYTF. CDR3 sequence (DNA): TGTGCCAGCAGCCGAACACAGGGGAATGGCTACACCTTC.

This chain links TRBV6-5 with TRBJ1-5, with D unresolved. Looked up from germline, CDR1 is MNHEY and CDR2 is SVGAGI. V was clipped by 4 bases and J by 4 bases, with 11 bases between them. The CDR3 contains 14 residues. The chain's CDR3 is CASSSPGRNQPQHF. CDR3 DNA: TGTGCCAGCAGTTCCCCGGGGAGGAATCAGCCCCAGCATTTT.

This chain uses TRBV19 with TRBJ2-5; D uncertain. The germline CDR1 and CDR2 sequences are LNHDA and SQIVND (reference sequence). Trimming stripped 6 bases from V and 2 bases from J, with 13 bases between. The CDR3 runs 14 residues. The DNA for the CDR3 is TGTGCCAGTAGGCCGCCTTTCCAGCAAGAGACCCAGTACTTC. It specifies CASRPPFQQETQYF.

The chain is built from TRBV28 and TRBJ1-2, with D possibly matching TRBD1 (6 bases). Germline CDR1 is MDHEN and CDR2 is SYDVKM. V dropped 6 bases and J dropped 3 bases, with 17 bases sitting between them. This CDR3 is built from 15 residues. CDR3 residues: CASSAGGRGDYGYTF. As DNA, the CDR3 is TGTGCCAGCAGCGCCGGGGGGCGCGGGGACTATGGCTACACCTTC.

This chain connects TRBV10-3 to TRBJ1-5; D remains unclear. Trimming removed 5 bases from V and 4 bases from J, with 15 bases in between. The CDR3 loop spans 15 amino acids. Germline CDR1 is ENHRY and CDR2 is SYGVKD. The DNA for the CDR3 is TGTGCCATCAGTCCCCTAGGGAACTTTAATCAGCCCCAGCATTTT. Amino acid sequence: CAISPLGNFNQPQHF.

V usage is TRBV5-1 and J usage is TRBJ1-2; D call uncertain. The germline gives CDR1 SGHRS, CDR2 YFSETQ. This CDR3 comprises 13 residues. Trimming left V 0 bases short and J 4 bases short, with 7 bases between. Here the CDR3 reads CASSLGQSYGYTF. CDR3 coding DNA: TGCGCCAGCAGCTTGGGCCAGTCCTATGGCTACACCTTC.

The chain couples TRBV5-1 to TRBJ2-2; 11 bases agree with TRBD1. The V segment lost 5 bases and the J segment 8 bases; nucleotides outside the gene matches: 5. Germline V gene data show CDR1 as SGHRS and CDR2 as YFSETQ. CDR3 length: 14 residues. The CDR3 sequence is CASRGQGAIGELFF. CDR3 DNA sequence: TGCGCCAGCAGAGGACAGGGGGCGATAGGGGAGCTGTTTTTT.